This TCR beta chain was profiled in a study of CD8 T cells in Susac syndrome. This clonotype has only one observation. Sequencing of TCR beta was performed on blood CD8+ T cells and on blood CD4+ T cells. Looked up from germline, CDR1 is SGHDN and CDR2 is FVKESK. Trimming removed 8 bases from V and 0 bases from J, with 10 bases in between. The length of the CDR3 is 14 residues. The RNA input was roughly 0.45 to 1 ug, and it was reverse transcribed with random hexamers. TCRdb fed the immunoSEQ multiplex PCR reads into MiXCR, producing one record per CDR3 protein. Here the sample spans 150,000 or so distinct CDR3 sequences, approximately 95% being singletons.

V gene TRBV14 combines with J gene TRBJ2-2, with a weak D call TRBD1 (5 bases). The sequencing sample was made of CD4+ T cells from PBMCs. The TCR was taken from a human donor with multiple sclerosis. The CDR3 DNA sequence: TGTGCCAGCCGCGGACACTCGAACACCGGGGAGCTGTTTTTT. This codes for CASRGHSNTGELFF.